This section outlines one T cell receptor beta chain sequence together with its context. Libraries were prepared by immunoSEQ multiplex PCR; TCRdb keeps only in-frame clonotypes and omits some of them. In the table there are under 50,000 clones, 85% to 95% of which are singletons. This specimen belongs to a study of T cell changes during pregnancy in multiple sclerosis. CDR3 size: 14 residues. In germline, CDR1 is MNHEY, CDR2 SMNVEV (reference sequence). V lost 5 bases to trimming and J lost 0 bases; unmatched junction nucleotides: 4. The receptor's source is a female donor with multiple sclerosis, enrolled in a pregnancy study. The chain combines TRBV27 with TRBJ2-7, with 7 positions matching TRBD1. The source was CD8+ T cells from peripheral blood mononuclear cells, collected in the first trimester of pregnancy. The CDR3 spells CASSQWDSSYEQYF. The CDR3 DNA is TGTGCCAGCAGTCAGTGGGACAGCTCCTACGAGCAGTACTTC.